Included here is one TCR beta chain sequence, with context. Its cognate antigen is unknown. CDR3 length equals 11 residues. CDR1 is DFQATT, CDR2 SNEGSKA, per germline (reference sequence). J lost 14 bases, V lost 6 bases, and 11 bases had no gene match. These data come from a study of cytomegalovirus exposure and HLA in healthy donors. Study-wide points: Earlier analysis found most TCR beta V segments productive about 87% or about 30% of the time.

The PCR used 60 Vbeta and 13 Jbeta primers. Here immunoSEQ multiplex PCR was the method, and the copy in TCRdb shows in-frame clones only, minus some. The repertoire consists of around 220,000 clones, with nearly 80% occurring once and the leading ten covering around 1.8%. The sequenced sample was PBMCs. This TCR came from a man between 18 and 29 years old in good health and CMV-seronegative. The chain recombines TRBV20-1 with TRBJ2-3; 7 bases match TRBD2. CDR3 in amino acids: CSAASGPSAYF. The CDR3 coding sequence is TGCAGTGCCGCTAGCGGCCCATCCGCGTATTTT.